The clone carrying this TCR beta chain was observed a single time. These data are taken from a study of identical twins. TCRdb itself ran the 5' RACE reads through MiXCR, one entry per CDR3 protein. The table includes 1.5 million to 2 million distinct CDR3 sequences, around a third detected once. This CDR3 region has 15 residues. V was clipped by 1 base and J by 1 base, with 13 bases between them. CDR1 is DFQATT and CDR2 is SNEGSKA in the germline V gene (reference sequence). Specimen: cord blood. This sequence joins TRBV20-1 and TRBJ1-1; D is possibly TRBD1 (6 bases). This clonotype originated in a newborn girl in good health. The chain's CDR3 is CSARGGGVGNTEAFF. The CDR3 DNA sequence: TGCAGTGCTAGAGGAGGGGGTGTGGGGAACACTGAAGCTTTCTTT.